This T cell receptor beta chain was identified during a study of T cells in Graves' hyperthyroidism and ophthalmopathy. At the level of the study: Peripheral blood collection took place at initial diagnosis, before any treatment.

Regarding the study as a whole: Expanded thyroid clonotypes (above 0.001) were mostly also found in blood.

The length of the CDR3 is 13 residues. J was trimmed by 5 bases and V by 9 bases; bases with no gene match: 3. Germline values: CDR1 KGHDR, CDR2 SFDVKD. Clinical symptoms, serum thyroxine, TRAb, thyroid ultrasound and orbital computed tomography established diagnosis. This clonotype was observed many times. Its antigen is still unknown. Regions amplified from RNA transcripts were the TCR beta CDR3 regions. A first-round RT-PCR of the TCR CDR3 used the HTBI primer set. Each CDR3 protein is one row after TCRdb ran MiXCR on the multiplex PCR reads. The data hold about 350,000 distinct CDR3 sequences, with roughly 20% observed a single time.

Source material: blood. The chain has TRBV24-1 and TRBJ2-2; 9 positions match TRBD1. The TCR sequence derives from a woman between 35 and 50 years old with Graves' ophthalmopathy. The CDR3 coding sequence is TGTGCCACCCGGACAGGGGCAACCGGGGAGCTGTTTTTT. The encoded protein is CATRTGATGELFF.